What follows are 29 T cell receptor beta chains derived from one specimen sequenced in a study of shared clonotypes between healthy human individuals. Using immunoSEQ multiplex PCR, the repertoire was profiled, and TCRdb retains in-frame clones only, with some absent. The sample shows around 750,000 clones, 74% of them seen only once. Sequencing input: memory CD4+ T cells sorted from blood. The sample's subset: CD45RA-negative fraction. Receptor source: a woman between 25 and 40 years old in good health.

Regarding this clone: Its ends do not fully match the called genes, so a read error is possible. The genes are TRBV5-3 and TRBJ2-7; TRBD2 might be the D (6 bases). TRBV5-3 is annotated as an ORF whose role is uncertain. This CDR3 is 15 amino acids long. For the CDR3, the DNA is TGTGCCAGCAGCTTGGGCGGGACCCATGGCAACGAGCAGTACTTC. Protein product: CASSLGGTHGNEQYF.

With respect to this clone: The sample has other DNA sequences that encode this CDR3 too. J is TRBJ1-1 and V is TRBV29-1; TRBD1 aligns across 9 bases. The germline V gene encodes CDR1 SQVTM and CDR2 ANQGSEA. V lost 7 bases and J lost 0; bases outside the gene matches: 0. This CDR3 comprises 12 residues. The CDR3 DNA reads as TGCAGCGGGGACAGGGTGAACACTGAAGCTTTCTTT. The encoded protein is CSGDRVNTEAFF.

The chain recombines TRBV10-2 with TRBJ2-1; 7 bases line up with TRBD2. This CDR3 is 15 amino acids long. Per germline, CDR1 WSHSY and CDR2 SAAADI. Germline trimming cut 8 bases from V and 3 bases from J; bases unmatched to any gene: 10. CDR3 coding DNA: TGCGCCAGCGCTGGAGTGGCTAGCGGCTACAATGAGCAGTTCTTC. Translated: CASAGVASGYNEQFF.

This clone was counted a few times. The rearrangement uses TRBV19 and TRBJ2-3; D assignment may be TRBD1 or TRBD2 (6 bases each). V gave up 7 bases and J gave up 2 bases, with 13 bases separating them. This CDR3 is 14 amino acids long. Germline CDR1 LNHDA, CDR2 SQIVND (reference sequence). CDR3 in DNA: TGTGCCAGTAAGGAGAGGGGGGCCACAGATACGCAGTATTTT. This translates into CASKERGATDTQYF.

The CDR3 bases are TGTGCCTGTTCGGGACTAGCGGGAGTCTACGAGCAGTACTTC. Residues: CACSGLAGVYEQYF. This chain links TRBV30 with TRBJ2-7; 14 bases fit TRBD2. The CDR3 spans 14 residues. Germline loops: CDR1 GTSNPN, CDR2 SVGIG (reference sequence). J lost 3 bases, V lost 6 bases, and 4 bases had no gene match.

The chain has TRBV9 and TRBJ2-1; no reliable D call. V lost 0 bases to trimming and J lost 5 bases, with 12 bases between them. CDR3 length: 15 amino acids. Germline V CDR1 and CDR2: SGDLS, YYNGEE. The CDR3, as DNA: TGTGCCAGCAGCGTAGGAGTGGTCACCGACAATGAGCAGTTCTTC. It is translated as CASSVGVVTDNEQFF.

The V and J genes are TRBV7-9 and TRBJ1-1, with D unclear. The CDR3 is 12 amino acids. CDR1 and CDR2 (germline): SEHNR, FQNEAQ (reference sequence). Trimming took off 0 bases at V and 5 bases at J, with 4 bases between the two ends. CDR3 coding DNA: TGTGCCAGCAGCTTAGCGGAGACTGAAGCTTTCTTT. Translating gives CASSLAETEAFF.

The chain is built from TRBV9 and TRBJ1-3; D is unclear. CDR1 is SGDLS and CDR2 is YYNGEE in the germline V gene. The V gene lost 0 bases and the J gene lost 2 bases, with 9 bases spanning the gap. This CDR3 spans 15 amino acids. In DNA form, the CDR3 reads TGTGCCAGCAGCGTAGGGACGGCAGCTGGAAACACCATATATTTT. This codes for CASSVGTAAGNTIYF.

The V and J genes are TRBV15 and TRBJ1-1; D is ambiguous. The CDR3 runs to 17 residues. Germline V gene data show CDR1 as LNHNV and CDR2 as YYDKDF (reference sequence). V lost 0 bases to trimming and J lost 1 base, with 15 bases between them. The CDR3 DNA follows: TGTGCCACCAGCAGAGAATACCGGGGATTTAGGAACACTGAAGCTTTCTTT. This gives the protein CATSREYRGFRNTEAFF.

The sample holds one count of this clone. A far larger clone is one nucleotide away, so this likely arose from a read error. Other DNA sequences in the same sample also yield this CDR3. The rearrangement uses TRBV5-4 and TRBJ2-5; TRBD2 matches at 11 bases. The CDR3 runs to 15 residues. Germline assignment: CDR1 SGHNT and CDR2 YYREEE (reference sequence). This chain's CDR3 is CASSAGLAGQETQYF. The CDR3 DNA reads TGTGCCAGCAGCGCCGGACTAGCGGGCCAAGAGACCCAATACTTC.

The rearrangement links TRBV18 to TRBJ2-5; D possibly corresponds to TRBD1 (6 bases). The CDR3 is made up of 13 amino acids. V lost 5 bases to trimming and J lost 3 bases, with 10 bases between them. Germline values: CDR1 KGHSH, CDR2 LQKENI. The CDR3 reads CASSVQGEETQYF. The CDR3, as DNA: TGTGCCAGCTCAGTACAGGGAGAAGAGACCCAGTACTTC.

The rearrangement joins TRBV10-2 to TRBJ1-5; no clear D. The germline gives CDR1 WSHSY, CDR2 SAAADI. The CDR3 has 16 residues. The V end lost 0 bases, the J end lost 0 bases, and 9 bases lay between the germline ends. Written as DNA, the CDR3 is TGCGCCAGCAGTGAGTCCGTTCAATATAGCAATCAGCCCCAGCATTTT. Its protein product is CASSESVQYSNQPQHF.

V usage is TRBV11-2 and J usage is TRBJ2-5; D not resolved. CDR3 size: 13 residues. V lost 5 bases to trimming and J lost 1 base, with 8 bases between them. Per the germline V gene, CDR1 is SGHAT and CDR2 is FQNNGV. CDR3: CASSQLSQETQYF. In DNA, the CDR3 is TGTGCCAGCAGCCAACTTAGCCAAGAGACCCAGTACTTC.

This clone appeared a single time. The V and J genes are TRBV7-3 and TRBJ2-3; 7 nucleotides align to TRBD2. The V gene end was trimmed by 5 bases and the J gene end by 4 bases; junction bases not matched to a gene: 12. Germline V gene lookup returns CDR1 SGHTA and CDR2 FQGTGA. The CDR3 covers 16 residues. DNA for the CDR3: TGTGCCAGCAGCCCTATGAGGCGGGAGTGGTCAGATACGCAGTATTTT. Amino acid sequence: CASSPMRREWSDTQYF. The variable domain in full, with the rest retrieved from reference TRBV7-3 and TRBJ2-3, is GAGVSQTPSNKVTEKGKYVELRCDPISGHTALYWYRQSLGQGPEFLIYFQGTGAADDSGLPNDRFFAVRPEGSVSTLKIQRTERGDSAVYLCASSPMRREWSDTQYFGPGTRLTVL.

The V and J genes are TRBV5-1 and TRBJ2-2, with D unclear. The CDR3 loop spans 15 amino acids. V lost 1 base and J lost 1, with 8 bases in between. Germline assignment: CDR1 SGHRS and CDR2 YFSETQ. For the CDR3, the DNA is TGCGCCAGCAGCTTGTCGGCAGGGAACACCGGGGAGCTGTTTTTT. Protein sequence: CASSLSAGNTGELFF.

This rearrangement joins TRBV5-1 to TRBJ1-2; D gene ambiguous. V was shortened by 0 bases and J by 4 bases, with 7 bases between the two germline ends. Germline V gives CDR1 SGHRS, CDR2 YFSETQ. This CDR3 region has 13 residues. CDR3 bases: TGCGCCAGCAGCTTGGCAGCAGCCTATGGCTACACCTTC. Translated: CASSLAAAYGYTF.

The V gene is TRBV7-9, the J gene TRBJ2-7; D possibly corresponds to TRBD1 (6 bases). Germline CDR1 SEHNR, CDR2 FQNEAQ (reference sequence). The CDR3 is 14 residues long. Trimming stripped 4 bases from V and 5 bases from J, with 15 bases between. DNA for the CDR3: TGTGCCAGCAGCTCTACAGGGCGGCGGGACGAGCAGTACTTC. Translated, it gives CASSSTGRRDEQYF.

The V call is TRBV18, the J call TRBJ1-2; 7 bases fit TRBD1. The CDR3 consists of 14 residues. The germline V gene has CDR1 KGHSH and CDR2 LQKENI. After removal of 4 bases from V and 3 bases from J, the junction contained 5 bases not matched to a gene. The chain's CDR3 is CASSQRGPDYGYTF. CDR3 DNA: TGTGCCAGCTCACAGAGGGGGCCAGACTATGGCTACACCTTC.

This clone was recorded many times. The chain uses TRBV19 and TRBJ2-1, with D perhaps matching TRBD2 (5 bases). This CDR3 has 16 amino acids. V was trimmed by 5 bases and J by 4 bases, leaving 18 bases between them. CDR1 and CDR2 from the germline V gene are LNHDA and SQIVND (reference sequence). The CDR3 here is CASSGRTLHRYNEQFF. CDR3 coding DNA: TGTGCCAGTAGTGGCCGGACTCTCCACCGGTACAATGAGCAGTTCTTC.

This clone occurred once. The chain joins TRBV6-5 to TRBJ1-1; no reliable D call. CDR3 length equals 15 residues. V lost 0 bases to trimming and J lost 1 base, with 9 bases between them. CDR1 and CDR2 from the germline V gene are MNHEY and SVGAGI. Here the CDR3 reads CASSYSAAGNTEAFF. As DNA, the CDR3 is TGTGCCAGCAGTTACTCGGCGGCCGGGAACACTGAAGCTTTCTTT.

In DNA, the CDR3 is TGTGCCAGCAGTGGGGGCGGGACAGGGATCGGCACTGAAGCTTTCTTT. It specifies CASSGGGTGIGTEAFF. The J gene is TRBJ1-1, the V gene TRBV2, with 9 bases matching TRBD1. The CDR3 has 16 residues. V gave up 4 bases and J gave up 4 bases; unmatched junction bases: 10. Germline V gene lookup returns CDR1 SNHLY and CDR2 FYNNEI.

The chain employs TRBV2 and TRBJ2-4; possible D gene TRBD2, 6 bases. The length of the CDR3 is 13 residues. Deletions cut 6 bases from V and 9 bases from J, with 15 bases between. The germline CDR1 and CDR2 sequences are SNHLY and FYNNEI. The CDR3 sequence is CASSLGLGGIQYF. Here the CDR3 DNA reads TGTGCCAGCAGCTTGGGACTTGGGGGCATTCAGTACTTC.

This chain links TRBV30 with TRBJ2-6; TRBD2 is a possible D gene (6 bases). Germline V gene lookup returns CDR1 GTSNPN and CDR2 SVGIG (reference sequence). Between the trimmed V and J ends, which lost 3 bases and 3 bases, there was a span of 12 bases. The length of the CDR3 is 15 residues. Written as DNA, the CDR3 is TGTGCCTGGAGCCTTGGGGGGAGTGGGGCCAACGTCCTGACTTTC. Its translation: CAWSLGGSGANVLTF.

This clone was seen more than once but under ten times. The chain has TRBV7-6 and TRBJ2-7; D gene ambiguous. The CDR3 is 13 amino acids. Trimming shortened V by 0 bases and J by 4 bases, and 7 bases separated the two germline ends. Germline V CDR1 and CDR2: SGHVS, FNYEAQ. The CDR3 protein is CASSLAPGYEQYF. The CDR3 DNA reads as TGTGCCAGCAGCTTAGCGCCCGGGTACGAGCAGTACTTC.

V and J are TRBV4-2 and TRBJ2-1, with TRBD2 identical over 8 bases. The trim removed 1 base at V and 7 bases at J, leaving 21 bases unmatched. CDR1 LGHNA and CDR2 YNFKEQ come from the germline V gene. The CDR3 loop spans 20 amino acids. The CDR3: CASSQASLREALTSGNEQFF. Here the CDR3 DNA reads TGTGCCAGCAGCCAAGCTTCGTTGCGGGAGGCCCTCACATCAGGAAATGAGCAGTTCTTC.

This clone was counted once. The rearrangement joins TRBV27 to TRBJ1-4; D possibly corresponds to TRBD1 (5 bases). Germline V gene sequence: CDR1 MNHEY, CDR2 SMNVEV (reference sequence). CDR3 length: 14 residues. Trimming took 8 bases from V and 8 from J, leaving 18 bases between them. The CDR3 DNA is TGTGCCAGCGGCCGGGGCCCTCGCGGGGAAAAACTGTTTTTT. As protein: CASGRGPRGEKLFF. Full variable domain (missing parts from reference TRBV27 and TRBJ1-4): EAQVTQNPRYLITVTGKKLTVTCSQNMNHEYMSWYRQDPGLGLRQIYYSMNVEVTDKGDVPEGYKVSRKEKRNFPLILESPSPNQTSLYFCASGRGPRGEKLFFGSGTQLSVL.

The chain couples TRBV25-1 to TRBJ2-7; the match to TRBD2 covers 10 bases. CDR3 length equals 13 residues. The germline gives CDR1 MGHDK, CDR2 SYGVNS. The junction had 5 bases not matched to a gene; V was cut back by 5 bases and J by 7 bases. CDR3 sequence: CASSNPSGREQYF. CDR3 bases: TGTGCCAGCAGTAATCCTAGCGGGAGAGAGCAGTACTTC.

For this clone: Other DNA sequences within the sample encode an identical CDR3. This rearrangement joins TRBV5-1 to TRBJ1-1, with 7 positions matching TRBD1. CDR1 is SGHRS and CDR2 is YFSETQ in the germline V gene. With 3 bases clipped from V and 5 bases from J, the junction kept 7 bases outside the gene matches. This CDR3 comprises 14 residues. The CDR3 spells CASSSGTVGTEAFF. The CDR3 DNA is TGCGCCAGCAGCTCCGGGACAGTGGGGACTGAAGCTTTCTTT.

The chain joins TRBV28 to TRBJ2-1; D remains ambiguous. Germline loops: CDR1 MDHEN, CDR2 SYDVKM. V lost 5 bases to trimming and J lost 8 bases, with 22 bases between them. This CDR3 spans 16 amino acids. The CDR3 coding sequence is TGTGCCAGCAGTCCCAACCCCGGACGGGCTTCGGATGAGCAGTTCTTC. Translating it yields CASSPNPGRASDEQFF.